A single sample gave rise to the 29 T cell receptor gamma chains below, sequenced in a study of gamma delta lymphoproliferative disorders and STAT genes (dated by TCRdb to the late 2010s). TCR sequencing was performed on genomic DNA from peripheral blood mononuclear cells isolated from patients and controls. Libraries were constructed by multiplex PCR. Sequencing used an Illumina MiSeq. TCRdb reprocessed the public reads with the caller CATT; rows with the same DNA were merged afterwards. Counted in this sample were some 5,000 gamma-chain clones; approximately 8% of them appeared once. Around 3.1% of the sample comes from the top ten. Material for sequencing was blood. Receptors were obtained from a human donor in good health.

This clone ranks as medium-sized. The gene calls are TRGV11 and TRGJP2. The J gene is not listed in TCRdb, so it was assigned here from a DNA match to germline. TRGV11 is assigned to the ORF class and has an uncertain function. J gave up 6 bases and V 0 bases, and 4 bases lay outside the gene matches. This CDR3 is built from 15 residues. CDR3 bases: TGTGCCTGCTGGATTAGGCACGTGGGTGATTGGATCAAGACGTTT. This codes for CACWIRHVGDWIKTF.

Relative to its sample, this clone is medium-sized. The sample holds other DNA sequences that translate to the same CDR3. The V gene is TRGV4, the J gene TRGJ1 or TRGJ2. The J gene was missing in TCRdb and was found by matching the end of the DNA to germline. The CDR3 consists of 13 residues. In germline, CDR1 is EGSTGY, CDR2 YDSYTSSV. The junction had 2 bases not matched to a gene; V was cut back by 0 bases and J by 3 bases. This chain's CDR3 is CATWDGRYYKKLF. In nucleotides, the CDR3 is TGTGCCACCTGGGATGGGCGTTATTATAAGAAACTCTTT.

By sample share, this clone is medium-sized. The V gene is TRGV10, the J gene TRGJP1. No J gene is reported in TCRdb; it was inferred here by comparing the DNA with germline. TRGV10 is an ORF for which the function is uncertain. Trimming cost V 8 bases and J 0 bases; bases outside gene matches: 16. This CDR3 is built from 18 residues. CDR3 DNA sequence: TGTGCTGCGTGGGATTGGCTGAGGTATGATACCACTGGTTGGTTCAAGATATTT. Protein product: CAAWDWLRYDTTGWFKIF.

By sample share, this clone is medium-sized (0.01 to 0.1%). The genes are TRGV8 and TRGJP2. The J gene is absent in TCRdb and was assigned here via DNA matching to germline. Per the germline V gene, CDR1 is VENAVY and CDR2 is YDSYNSRV. Trimming cost V 5 bases and J 6 bases; bases outside gene matches: 6. The CDR3 extends over 13 amino acids. For the CDR3, the DNA is TGTGCCACCTGGGCCCTAGGTGATTGGATCAAGACGTTT. Its translation is CATWALGDWIKTF.

In its sample, this clone is medium-sized (0.01 to 0.1%). The J gene is TRGJP1, the V gene TRGV2. TCRdb offers no J gene call, so here the DNA was matched to germline to obtain one. This CDR3 spans 15 amino acids. Trimming at V came to 0 bases and at J to 0 bases, leaving 1 base not matched to a gene. The germline gives CDR1 EGSNGY, CDR2 YDSYNSKV. In DNA form, the CDR3 reads TGTGCCACCTGGGACGGGCATACCACTGGTTGGTTCAAGATATTT. It yields the protein CATWDGHTTGWFKIF.

This clone ranks as medium-sized. The V call is TRGV11, the J call TRGJ1 or TRGJ2. Here the J gene was assigned by germline matching of the DNA, as TCRdb has none. TRGV11 is annotated as an ORF whose role is uncertain. J gave up 11 bases and V 0 bases, and 4 bases lay outside the gene matches. The CDR3 loop spans 12 amino acids. CDR3 sequence reads: CACWIRHGEKLF. The CDR3 DNA sequence: TGTGCCTGCTGGATTAGGCACGGGGAGAAACTCTTT.

Details on this clone: The DNA is left out, because the CDR3 cannot be placed on it with certainty; the CDR3 is given as TCRdb lists it. TRGV11 is the V gene, and the J gene was not called. TRGV11 is placed among ORFs of uncertain function. From its first to its last residue, the CDR3 has 18 amino acids. The CDR3 reads CTTVPAGLGTYSFIKKLF.

This clone is medium-sized. The chain is built from TRGV10 and TRGJ1 or TRGJ2. The J gene comes from matching the DNA to germline here; TCRdb lacks it. TRGV10 is reported as an ORF; its role is uncertain. V was clipped by 8 bases and J by 9 bases; unmatched bases: 5. The CDR3 totals 10 residues. CDR3 nucleotide sequence: TGTGCTGCGTGGGTCTCTAAGAAACTCTTT. This codes for CAAWVSKKLF.

Sample share makes this clone medium-sized. This sequence joins TRGV10 and TRGJ1 or TRGJ2. TCRdb records no J gene; here it was assigned by comparing the DNA to germline. TRGV10 is noted as an ORF with a role that remains uncertain. CDR3 size: 12 residues. Trimming removed 8 bases from V and 7 bases from J; junction bases left unmatched: 9. The CDR3 DNA is TGTGCTGCGTGGGATTTGGGCTATAAGAAACTCTTT. This codes for CAAWDLGYKKLF.

For the V gene the call is TRGV4; the J gene has no call. This CDR3 spans 12 amino acids. Per germline, CDR1 EGSTGY and CDR2 YDSYTSSV. The CDR3 DNA reads TGTGCCACCTTGGGAAGGGGATTATATAAACTCTTT. This gives the protein CATLGRGLYKLF.

This clone is classed as medium-sized. The J gene is TRGJ1 or TRGJ2, the V gene TRGV10. TCRdb leaves out the J gene; it was filled in here by matching the DNA to germline. TRGV10 is an open reading frame whose function is uncertain. This CDR3 comprises 11 residues. The V gene end was trimmed by 8 bases and the J gene end by 8 bases; junction bases not matched to a gene: 7. The DNA of the CDR3 is TGTGCTGCGTGGGCACCGAATAAGAAACTCTTT. This codes for CAAWAPNKKLF.

This clone is judged medium-sized. This chain joins TRGV3 and TRGJP1. Since TCRdb gives no J gene, matching the DNA to germline was used here to assign it. Losses at the gene ends were 0 bases for V and 1 base for J; bases not matched to a gene: 2. The CDR3 covers 15 residues. Germline lookup yields CDR1 VTNTFY and CDR2 YDVSTARD (reference sequence). The CDR3 reads CATWDRRTTGWFKIF. The DNA for the CDR3 is TGTGCCACCTGGGACAGGCGTACCACTGGTTGGTTCAAGATATTT.

Judged by abundance, this clone is medium-sized (0.01 to 0.1%). The genes are TRGV4 and TRGJ1 or TRGJ2. The J gene, missing from TCRdb, was assigned here through DNA to germline matching. Per the germline V gene, CDR1 is EGSTGY and CDR2 is YDSYTSSV. J was trimmed by 12 bases and V by 0 bases; bases with no gene match: 5. The CDR3 consists of 11 residues. Written as DNA, the CDR3 is TGTGCCACCTGGGATGGGCCGGGGAAACTCTTT. Translation: CATWDGPGKLF.

The rearrangement uses TRGV2 and TRGJP2. TCRdb carries no J gene annotation; the J gene was assigned here by matching the DNA with germline. The length of the CDR3 is 12 residues. Trimming removed 6 bases from V and 5 bases from J; junction bases left unmatched: 3. The germline CDR1 and CDR2 sequences are EGSNGY and YDSYNSKV. CDR3 region: CATWISDWIKTF. CDR3 DNA: TGTGCCACCTGGATCAGTGATTGGATCAAGACGTTT.

Within the sample, this clone is medium-sized (0.01 to 0.1%). The chain joins TRGV2 to TRGJP1. No J gene is reported in TCRdb; it was inferred here by comparing the DNA with germline. Per the germline V gene, CDR1 is EGSNGY and CDR2 is YDSYNSKV. V was clipped by 2 bases and J by 12 bases; unmatched bases: 3. There are 11 residues in the CDR3. The CDR3 region has the DNA TGTGCCACCTGGGACGCGAGGTTCAAGATATTT. Its protein product is CATWDARFKIF.

This clone ranks as medium-sized. Other DNA sequences in this sample translate to the same CDR3. V and J are TRGV2 and TRGJ1 or TRGJ2. Here the J gene was assigned by germline matching of the DNA, as TCRdb has none. The V and J ends lost 0 bases and 10 bases, in that order; junction bases with no gene match: 3. The CDR3 loop spans 11 amino acids. Germline CDR1 and CDR2: EGSNGY and YDSYNSKV. The CDR3: CATWDGLKKLF. The DNA of the CDR3 is TGTGCCACCTGGGACGGGCTCAAGAAACTCTTT.

This clone was counted at least ten times. This chain connects TRGV8 to TRGJ1 or TRGJ2. As TCRdb names no J gene, one was assigned here on the basis of a DNA match to germline. CDR3 length: 16 residues. Germline CDR1 reads VENAVY; CDR2 reads YDSYNSRV. V lost 3 bases, J lost 0 bases, and 11 bases stayed unmatched. The CDR3 region is CATWDARSGNYYKKLF. CDR3 sequence (DNA): TGTGCCACCTGGGATGCCAGAAGCGGGAATTATTATAAGAAACTCTTT.

This clone is termed medium-sized. J is TRGJ1 or TRGJ2 and V is TRGV8. The J gene is not listed in TCRdb, so it was assigned here from a DNA match to germline. Trimming at V came to 0 bases and at J to 3 bases, leaving 2 bases not matched to a gene. The germline CDR1 and CDR2 sequences are VENAVY and YDSYNSRV. The CDR3 runs to 13 residues. CDR3 loop: CATWDRPYYKKLF. Written as DNA, the CDR3 is TGTGCCACCTGGGATAGGCCTTATTATAAGAAACTCTTT.

This clone rates as medium-sized. The chain carries TRGV9 and TRGJ1 or TRGJ2. Because TCRdb records no J gene, it was assigned here through a match of the DNA to germline. This CDR3 is built from 12 residues. Trimming cost V 11 bases and J 2 bases; bases outside gene matches: 9. Looked up from germline, CDR1 is GITISATS and CDR2 is ISYDGTV (reference sequence). CDR3 sequence: CASKRYYYKKLF. The CDR3 DNA reads TGTGCCTCGAAAAGGTATTATTATAAGAAACTCTTT.

Relative to its sample, this clone is medium-sized. Other DNA variants within this sample encode the same CDR3. The rearrangement uses TRGV10 and TRGJ1 or TRGJ2. The J gene, absent from TCRdb, was called here by matching the DNA to germline. TRGV10 is annotated as an ORF whose role is uncertain. This CDR3 comprises 13 residues. The trim removed 8 bases at V and 1 base at J, leaving 6 bases unmatched. CDR3 nucleotides: TGTGCTGCGTGGGATCCAAATTATTATAAGAAACTCTTT. This codes for CAAWDPNYYKKLF.

This clone is medium-sized within its sample. This rearrangement joins TRGV2 to TRGJ1 or TRGJ2. Assignment of the J gene here rests on matching the DNA to germline, because TCRdb gives none. The length of the CDR3 is 14 residues. The V gene end was trimmed by 4 bases and the J gene end by 3 bases; junction bases not matched to a gene: 9. From germline, CDR1 is EGSNGY and CDR2 YDSYNSKV. CDR3 sequence reads: CATWEFEGYYKKLF. The DNA for the CDR3 is TGTGCCACCTGGGAATTTGAGGGTTATTATAAGAAACTCTTT.

Within the sample, this clone is medium-sized. The rearrangement uses TRGV11 and TRGJ1 or TRGJ2. TCRdb leaves out the J gene; it was filled in here by matching the DNA to germline. TRGV11 counts as an open reading frame of uncertain function. With V trimmed by 0 bases and J by 8 bases, 13 bases remained unmatched. The CDR3 extends over 16 amino acids. CDR3 residues: CACWIRHDRLRNKKLF. The DNA for the CDR3 is TGTGCCTGCTGGATTAGGCACGATAGGTTGAGAAATAAGAAACTCTTT.

In its sample, this clone ranks as medium-sized (0.01 to 0.1%). The chain combines TRGV10 with TRGJ1 or TRGJ2. The J gene was not available in TCRdb and was assigned here by matching the DNA to germline segments. TRGV10 is noted as an ORF with a role that remains uncertain. V shed 8 bases and J 1 base; nucleotides not matched to a gene: 12. The CDR3 covers 15 residues. The DNA for the CDR3 is TGTGCTGCGTGGGACAAAATTCCTAATTATTATAAGAAACTCTTT. The encoded protein is CAAWDKIPNYYKKLF.

By share, this clone counts as medium-sized. The J gene is TRGJ1 or TRGJ2, the V gene TRGV3. As TCRdb names no J gene, one was assigned here on the basis of a DNA match to germline. Germline V gene sequence: CDR1 VTNTFY, CDR2 YDVSTARD (reference sequence). The trim removed 4 bases at V and 11 bases at J, leaving 5 bases unmatched. This CDR3 has 10 residues. The CDR3 coding sequence is TGTGCCACCTGGGATATGGAGAAACTCTTT. Translated, it gives CATWDMEKLF.

The chain carries TRGV2 and TRGJ1 or TRGJ2. TCRdb records no J gene; here it was assigned by comparing the DNA to germline. CDR1 is EGSNGY and CDR2 is YDSYNSKV in the germline V gene. This CDR3 contains 14 residues. V gave up 3 bases and J gave up 6 bases; unmatched junction bases: 11. CDR3 in DNA: TGTGCCACCTGGGACCCTCTTCTGGGTTATAAGAAACTCTTT. It specifies CATWDPLLGYKKLF.

By sample fraction, this clone is medium-sized. The chain uses TRGV8 and TRGJP2. The J gene was not available in TCRdb and was assigned here by matching the DNA to germline segments. This CDR3 is 12 amino acids long. Trimming took 0 bases from V and 8 from J; bases not matched to a gene: 0. The V gene's germline CDR1 is VENAVY and CDR2 YDSYNSRV. The CDR3 coding sequence is TGTGCCACCTGGGATAGGGATTGGATCAAGACGTTT. This gives the protein CATWDRDWIKTF.

This clone is medium-sized within its sample. The chain links TRGV4 to TRGJ1 or TRGJ2. In the absence of a J gene in TCRdb, the DNA was matched to germline to assign it here. V was pared by 12 bases and J by 7 bases, with 12 bases of the junction left unmatched. The CDR3 runs 11 residues. Germline-derived CDR1 and CDR2 are EGSTGY and YDSYTSSV. The CDR3 loop reads CAPLVMYKKLF. Written as DNA, the CDR3 is TGTGCCCCATTAGTAATGTATAAGAAACTCTTT.

This clone ranks as medium-sized. Additional DNA sequences in this sample encode the identical CDR3. The chain is built from TRGV9 and TRGJ1 or TRGJ2. Since TCRdb gives no J gene, matching the DNA to germline was used here to assign it. This CDR3 is built from 12 residues. The V segment lost 1 base and the J segment 3 bases; nucleotides outside the gene matches: 0. The germline gives CDR1 GITISATS, CDR2 ISYDGTV (reference sequence). As DNA, the CDR3 is TGTGCCTTGTGGGAGGTTTATTATAAGAAACTCTTT. Residues: CALWEVYYKKLF.

By sample share, this clone is medium-sized. The chain combines TRGV4 with TRGJ1 or TRGJ2. Assignment of the J gene here rests on matching the DNA to germline, because TCRdb gives none. With V trimmed by 0 bases and J by 5 bases, 4 bases remained unmatched. Germline CDR1 is EGSTGY and CDR2 is YDSYTSSV. The CDR3 is 13 residues long. The CDR3 sequence is CATWDGRDYKKLF. CDR3 coding DNA: TGTGCCACCTGGGATGGGCGGGATTATAAGAAACTCTTT.